This T cell receptor beta chain comes out of a study of blood T cell repertoires in COVID-19. CDR1 and CDR2 (germline): MGHRA, YSYEKL. CDR3 length: 14 amino acids. The ends were cut back, 1 base at V and 2 bases at J, with 8 bases in the middle. The table came from immunoSEQ multiplex PCR; TCRdb's copy has only in-frame clones and leaves some out. The table records some 300,000 clones, about nine tenths of them present only once. The clonotype comes from a man aged 18 to 29 with active or convalescent COVID-19. The sample consisted of peripheral blood. This chain links TRBV4-1 with TRBJ1-1; D call uncertain. CDR3 protein: CASSQGWSNTEAFF. CDR3 DNA: TGCGCCAGCAGCCAAGGTTGGAGTAACACTGAAGCTTTCTTT.